This TCR beta chain was retrieved from a study of T cell responses to AZD1222 COVID-19 vaccine (dated by TCRdb to about 2021). A note on the overall study: AZD1222 recipients given second doses at about 4 weeks or at about 12 weeks were pooled, since spike-specific TCR depth and breadth were not found to differ between the two schedules. A total of 230 or so trial participants underwent TCR sequencing, of whom 200 to 220 received two doses of AZD1222 and roughly 25 received two doses of the MenACWY control vaccine. Trial participants were enrolled by age into subgroups of 18-55, 56-69 and 70-plus years, and roughly 150, 30 and 60 TCR-sequenced participants, respectively, were included in these subgroups. What the study reported, not specific to this receptor: In the small 56-69-year group, the increase in depth fell short of significance, most likely because of low power. The whole spike protein was spanned by vaccine-associated CD4 TCRs, and dominant responses were seen in regions 160-218 and 743-854. Because no samples from the day 14 peak response were available, repertoires could be characterized only after the peak T cell response. Reportedly, close to half of the unique spike-specific TCRs recognized epitopes lying outside the regions that are mutated in the B.1.351 and B.1.1.7 variants. Only five to seven AZD1222 recipients were SARS-CoV-2 seropositive at baseline, limiting conclusions about previously exposed vaccinees. Most participants were white British and females outnumbered males, and the authors suggested that clonal diversity may have been underestimated. A significant rise in spike-specific TCR breadth and depth was observed after two AZD1222 doses relative to day 0 and relative to MenACWY recipients.

The CDR3 regions of human TCRbeta chains were subjected to immunosequencing. For the original study's pipeline: Repertoire TCRs were checked for matches against a reference library of SARS-CoV-2-specific TCRs that had been generated using the MIRA antigen-specificity platform. Breadth was defined as the fraction of unique TCRs that were SARS-CoV-2-associated, and depth was defined as the fraction of total T cells that were SARS-CoV-2-associated. Using the MIRA data, each spike-specific TCR was mapped to the spike region that the TCR reacts to and placed in a CD4 or CD8 class. Log10-transformed breadth and depth values were compared by one-way ANOVA with Sidak's multiple comparisons tests. Sourced from immuneACCESS, this table was stored by TCRdb with only in-frame sequences that have V and J called. A share of the clones is absent; for the studies checked, an unresolved V gene accounts for under half, and the remainder has no known explanation. V and J calls and clone size are given by that table; D and trimming were obtained from the DNA. This sample holds under 300,000 clones; 80% to 95% were observed only once. The ten largest account for 0.5% to 0.65% of the sample.

Reading the label with the study, this specimen's time point is: baseline before first vaccination. Vaccinee samples were obtained from the UK trials COV001 and COV002, which included a single-blind randomized controlled phase 2/3 trial of AZD1222 (ChAdOx1 nCoV-19) in healthy adults. Trial participant PBMC samples were collected at day 0 and day 28 after the second dose for TCRbeta chain sequencing. Remarks on this clone: The antigen it recognizes is unknown. Base qualities are not provided; no much larger clone lies one nucleotide away.

This sample comprised peripheral blood, obtained on day 0 of AZD1222 vaccination. The receptor's source is an adult in good health.

The nucleotide sequence is TGTGCCATCAGTCCCGGGGGGGCTGGGGGCGATGAGCAGTTCTTC. Translation gives CAISPGGAGGDEQFF. The chain employs TRBV10-3 and TRBJ2-1; 8 junctional bases match TRBD2. Sequences ENHRY (CDR1) and SYGVKD (CDR2) are obtained from the germline V gene. Measured from the cysteine to the phenylalanine, the CDR3 is 15 residues long. Only the CDR3 portion is preserved as DNA: 45 bases, with reading frame beginning at the first base. Trimmed from V: 5 bases; trimmed from J: 8 bases; junction bases lacking a gene match: 11.